This TCR beta chain was found in a study of blood T cell repertoires in COVID-19. Study-level information: The samples span acute and convalescent COVID-19 from the United States, Italy and Spain.

Here immunoSEQ multiplex PCR was the method, and the copy in TCRdb shows in-frame clones only, minus some. The data show some 320,000 clones, about 82% seen once. Germline V gene sequence: CDR1 KGHDR, CDR2 SFDVKD. The V gene lost 9 bases and the J gene lost 0 bases, with 8 bases spanning the gap. The CDR3 spans 13 residues. The source of this sequence is a human donor in a cohort sampled during active COVID-19. The chain links TRBV24-1 to TRBJ1-5; D is unclear. Sequencing was carried out using peripheral blood. The CDR3 bases are TGTGCCACCGCCGGTGATAGCAATCAGCCCCAGCATTTT. Translated: CATAGDSNQPQHF.